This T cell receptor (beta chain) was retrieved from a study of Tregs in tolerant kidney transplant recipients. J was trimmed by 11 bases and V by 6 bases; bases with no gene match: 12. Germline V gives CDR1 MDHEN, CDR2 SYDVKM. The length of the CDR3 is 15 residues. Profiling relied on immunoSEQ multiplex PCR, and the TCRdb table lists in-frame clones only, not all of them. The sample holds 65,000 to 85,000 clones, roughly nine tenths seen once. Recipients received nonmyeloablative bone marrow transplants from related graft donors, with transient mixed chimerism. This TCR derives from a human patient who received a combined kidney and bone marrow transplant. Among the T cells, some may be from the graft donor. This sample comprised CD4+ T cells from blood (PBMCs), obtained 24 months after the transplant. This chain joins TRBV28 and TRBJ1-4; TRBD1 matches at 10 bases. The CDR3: CASRPPGDRGWKLFF. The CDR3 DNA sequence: TGTGCCAGCAGGCCCCCAGGGGACAGGGGATGGAAACTGTTTTTT. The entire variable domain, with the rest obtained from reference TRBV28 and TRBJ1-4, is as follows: DVKVTQSSRYLVKRTGEKVFLECVQDMDHENMFWYRQDPGLGLRLIYFSYDVKMKEKGDIPEGYSVSREKKERFSLILESASTNQTSMYLCASRPPGDRGWKLFFGSGTQLSVL.